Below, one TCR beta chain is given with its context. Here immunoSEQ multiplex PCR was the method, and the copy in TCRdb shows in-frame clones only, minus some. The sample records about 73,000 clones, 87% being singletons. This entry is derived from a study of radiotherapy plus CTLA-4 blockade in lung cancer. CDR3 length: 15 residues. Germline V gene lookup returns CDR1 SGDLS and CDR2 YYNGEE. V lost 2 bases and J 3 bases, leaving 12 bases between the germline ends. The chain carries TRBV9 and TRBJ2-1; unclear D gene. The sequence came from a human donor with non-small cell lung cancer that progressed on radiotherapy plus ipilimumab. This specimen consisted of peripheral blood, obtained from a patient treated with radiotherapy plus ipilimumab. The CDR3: CASSVAALRYNEQFF. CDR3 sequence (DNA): TGTGCCAGCAGCGTTGCGGCCTTACGCTACAATGAGCAGTTCTTC.